This record looks at one T cell receptor (beta chain) sequence and its context. Its antigen is unknown. This entry comes from a study of cytomegalovirus exposure and HLA in healthy donors. Notes on the study in general: Later analysis revealed greater clonal expansion in HLA-associated TCR beta chains than in equally common others. TCR beta chain V- and J-gene trimming was linked, in a later analysis, to a missense variant in DCLRE1C.

Primers: 60 Vbeta forward and 13 Jbeta reverse. Some clones are missing from TCRdb's copy, which holds only in-frame ones; the method was immunoSEQ multiplex PCR. The sample has fewer than 65,000 clones, 65% to 85% seen once. Germline loops: CDR1 SGHVS, CDR2 FQNEAQ. The length of the CDR3 is 14 residues. Trimming at V came to 8 bases and at J to 4 bases, leaving 9 bases not matched to a gene. The TCR sequence derives from a man aged 25 to 40 in good health and CMV-seronegative. This rearrangement joins TRBV7-8 to TRBJ2-7, with 9 bases lining up with TRBD2. The sequenced material came from PBMCs. The CDR3 protein is CASQHGGRAYEQYF. CDR3 nucleotide sequence: TGTGCCAGCCAACACGGCGGGAGGGCTTACGAGCAGTACTTC.